These 17 T cell receptor beta chains were all obtained from the same sample, sequenced in a study of T cell responses to AZD1222 COVID-19 vaccine. Data came from immunoSEQ multiplex PCR; TCRdb stores just in-frame clones and leaves some out. The sample consists of roughly 120,000 clones, 70% to 90% of them appearing once. The source was peripheral blood, collected 28 days after the second AZD1222 dose. Receptors originate from an adult who received the AZD1222 COVID-19 vaccine.

This chain connects TRBV28 to TRBJ1-1; a possible D gene is TRBD1 (5 bases). The CDR3 totals 14 residues. Germline assignment: CDR1 MDHEN and CDR2 SYDVKM. Trimming cost V 5 bases and J 4 bases, with 14 bases left between them. CDR3 coding DNA: TGTGCCAGCAGTCCCCGATGGGGGGGCACTGAAGCTTTCTTT. It codes for CASSPRWGGTEAFF.

The rearrangement links TRBV14 to TRBJ2-1; the match to TRBD2 covers 12 bases. The germline gives CDR1 SGHDN, CDR2 FVKESK. The CDR3 runs 20 residues. With 4 bases clipped from V and 3 bases from J, the junction kept 16 bases outside the gene matches. Here the CDR3 DNA reads TGTGCCAGCAGCCCCGGACAGGGGCTAGCGGGGGGGGTTATCTACAATGAGCAGTTCTTC. Translating it yields CASSPGQGLAGGVIYNEQFF.

V and J are TRBV19 and TRBJ2-7, with D maybe TRBD1 (5 bases). Germline lookup yields CDR1 LNHDA and CDR2 SQIVND (reference sequence). The CDR3 sequence is 14 residues long. V was clipped by 6 bases and J by 3 bases, with 15 bases between them. The CDR3 here is CASSGWQGFYEQYF. As DNA, the CDR3 is TGTGCCAGTAGCGGGTGGCAGGGCTTCTACGAGCAGTACTTC.

The chain links TRBV29-1 to TRBJ1-1; TRBD1 aligns across 8 bases. Losses at the gene ends were 4 bases for V and 3 bases for J; bases not matched to a gene: 10. CDR3 length: 15 residues. The germline gives CDR1 SQVTM, CDR2 ANQGSEA. The CDR3 protein is CSVGGTGRGDTEAFF. The DNA for the CDR3 is TGCAGCGTTGGAGGGACAGGTAGGGGGGACACTGAAGCTTTCTTT.

This clone was recorded only once. This rearrangement joins TRBV19 to TRBJ1-3, with D maybe TRBD1 (5 bases). The germline V gene has CDR1 LNHDA and CDR2 SQIVND (reference sequence). The V and J ends lost 10 bases and 2 bases respectively, with 9 bases between them. The CDR3 is 12 amino acids. The CDR3 is CATRDPGNTIYF. DNA for the CDR3: TGTGCCACACGGGACCCTGGAAACACCATATATTTT.

The chain is built from TRBV7-2 and TRBJ1-4; tentatively, D is TRBD1 (6 bases). This CDR3 has 15 residues. Looked up from germline, CDR1 is SGHTA and CDR2 is FQGNSA. V lost 5 bases to trimming and J lost 5 bases, with 15 bases between them. The CDR3 spells CASSQQTGTNEKLFF. In nucleotides, the CDR3 is TGTGCCAGCAGCCAGCAGACAGGAACAAATGAAAAACTGTTTTTT.

The chain couples TRBV7-9 to TRBJ1-3; D not certain. The germline gives CDR1 SEHNR, CDR2 FQNEAQ (reference sequence). The CDR3 has 13 residues. The germline V and J ends were trimmed by 4 bases and 4 bases, with 8 bases remaining between them. The DNA for the CDR3 is TGTGCCAGCAGCTACGACCAGGGAAACACCATATATTTT. This codes for CASSYDQGNTIYF.

V is TRBV7-3 and J is TRBJ1-1, with D uncertain. The V gene's germline CDR1 is SGHTA and CDR2 FQGTGA. Trimming took off 1 base at V and 5 bases at J, with 8 bases between the two ends. The CDR3 sequence is 13 residues long. The CDR3 sequence: CASSLNADTEAFF. The CDR3, as DNA: TGTGCCAGCAGCTTAAATGCGGATACTGAAGCTTTCTTT.

V is TRBV7-2 and J is TRBJ2-1; no firm D call. CDR3 length equals 12 residues. Trimming pared 6 bases from V and 7 bases from J, leaving 10 bases between. From germline, CDR1 is SGHTA and CDR2 FQGNSA. The CDR3 sequence: CASRLSENEQFF. CDR3 in DNA: TGTGCCAGCAGATTAAGCGAGAATGAGCAGTTCTTC.

The CDR3 DNA is TGTGCCAGCAGCCAAGAGGACCTTAACTATGGCTACACCTTC. Its translation is CASSQEDLNYGYTF. The chain carries TRBV3-1 (or the pseudogene TRBV3-2) and TRBJ1-2; no reliable D call. The germline V gene has CDR1 LGHDT and CDR2 YNNKEL (reference sequence). The CDR3 runs 14 residues. The germline V and J ends were trimmed by 0 bases and 1 base, with 6 bases remaining between them.

The CDR3 DNA reads TGTGCCAGCAGGGCCGGGACTAGCGAGGGTACGCAGTATTTT. Amino acids: CASRAGTSEGTQYF. The chain couples TRBV28 to TRBJ2-3; 10 nucleotides line up with TRBD2. CDR1 is MDHEN, CDR2 SYDVKM, per germline. The junction had 8 bases not matched to a gene; V was cut back by 6 bases and J by 8 bases. This CDR3 spans 14 amino acids.

This clone was observed a single time. CDR3 nucleotide sequence: TGTGCCAGCAGAACGCAGGCGAGCTCCTACAATGAGCAGTTCTTC. It is translated as CASRTQASSYNEQFF. The rearrangement joins TRBV6-5 to TRBJ2-1, with D unresolved. Germline V gives CDR1 MNHEY, CDR2 SVGAGI. This CDR3 is built from 15 residues. V lost 6 bases, J lost 0 bases, and 12 bases lay in between.

The rearrangement links TRBV5-4 to TRBJ1-4; a possible D gene is TRBD1 (6 bases). The CDR3 has 15 residues. With 7 bases removed from V and 5 bases from J, the gap between germline ends came to 18 bases. Germline V gene data show CDR1 as SGHNT and CDR2 as YYREEE (reference sequence). CDR3: CASSIRDTRNEKLFF. CDR3 DNA: TGTGCCAGCTCAATCCGGGACACACGGAATGAAAAACTGTTTTTT.

The CDR3 sequence: CASSLVGAGGEKLFF. For the CDR3, the DNA is TGTGCCAGCAGCTTAGTAGGCGCCGGGGGTGAAAAACTGTTTTTT. V is TRBV7-9 and J is TRBJ1-4, with D perhaps TRBD1 (5 bases). The CDR3 loop spans 15 amino acids. Looked up from germline, CDR1 is SEHNR and CDR2 is FQNEAQ (reference sequence). V was trimmed by 1 base and J by 7 bases, leaving 13 bases between them.

This clone was picked up a small number of times. This chain connects TRBV9 to TRBJ1-1; no clear D gene. CDR3 length: 14 amino acids. The germline V gene encodes CDR1 SGDLS and CDR2 YYNGEE. V was clipped by 2 bases and J by 4 bases, with 12 bases between them. The CDR3 loop reads CASSVRERFTEAFF. The CDR3 nucleotides are TGTGCCAGCAGCGTGAGGGAGAGGTTCACTGAAGCTTTCTTT.

The rearrangement joins TRBV2 to TRBJ2-7; D call uncertain. This CDR3 is built from 11 residues. V gave up 11 bases and J gave up 1 base, with 9 bases separating them. Germline CDR1 is SNHLY and CDR2 is FYNNEI. CDR3 residues: CASSRSYEQYF. The CDR3 nucleotides read TGTGCCTCGAGCCGTTCCTACGAGCAGTACTTC.

V and J are TRBV28 and TRBJ2-5; tentative D call: TRBD1 (5 bases). The CDR3 consists of 13 residues. CDR1 and CDR2 (germline): MDHEN, SYDVKM. Between the trimmed V and J ends, which lost 6 bases and 10 bases, there was a span of 18 bases. The CDR3 here is CASSRQSPFDQYF. CDR3 DNA: TGTGCCAGCAGCCGACAGAGCCCCTTTGACCAGTACTTC.